These 11 T cell receptor beta chains were all obtained from the same sample, sequenced in a study of T cell responses to AZD1222 COVID-19 vaccine. Libraries were prepared by immunoSEQ multiplex PCR; TCRdb keeps only in-frame clonotypes and omits some of them. The data show about 150,000 clones, around 84% seen once. Material: peripheral blood, obtained 28 days after the second AZD1222 dose. Receptors were obtained from an adult who received the AZD1222 COVID-19 vaccine.

The rearrangement joins TRBV10-3 to TRBJ1-5; D possibly corresponds to TRBD1 (5 bases). From germline, CDR1 is ENHRY and CDR2 SYGVKD. The CDR3 contains 14 residues. The V and J ends lost 2 bases and 5 bases respectively, with 10 bases between them. The CDR3 DNA reads TGTGCCATCAGTGAGGGGGCCCGCGATCAGCCCCAGCATTTT. Amino acids: CAISEGARDQPQHF.

The genes are TRBV30 and TRBJ2-6; D is possibly TRBD2 (5 bases). The CDR3 runs to 13 residues. Trimming shortened V by 8 bases and J by 0 bases, and 8 bases separated the two germline ends. The germline gives CDR1 GTSNPN, CDR2 SVGIG (reference sequence). As DNA, the CDR3 is TGTGCCGGAGCGGACTCTGGGGCCAACGTCCTGACTTTC. Protein sequence: CAGADSGANVLTF.

This clone has more than one count but fewer than ten. The gene calls are TRBV7-9 and TRBJ1-2; TRBD1 matches 11 bases. This CDR3 comprises 16 residues. V was clipped by 5 bases and J by 4 bases; unmatched bases: 9. The germline gives CDR1 SEHNR, CDR2 FQNEAQ (reference sequence). CDR3 residues: CASSPRGTGGSYGYTF. CDR3 sequence (DNA): TGTGCCAGCAGCCCAAGGGGGACAGGGGGGAGCTATGGCTACACCTTC.

The gene calls are TRBV19 and TRBJ1-5, with D possibly being TRBD1 (5 bases). The CDR3 runs to 14 residues. Germline V gene lookup returns CDR1 LNHDA and CDR2 SQIVND (reference sequence). The V end lost 6 bases, the J end lost 11 bases, and 20 bases lay between the germline ends. For the CDR3, the DNA is TGTGCCAGTAGGGACGCAGTAAGGGGAACCTCCCAGCATTTT. It translates to CASRDAVRGTSQHF.

This rearrangement joins TRBV27 to TRBJ1-2; possibly TRBD1 for D (5 bases). Trimming removed 6 bases from V and 3 bases from J, with 17 bases in between. This CDR3 is 15 amino acids long. Germline V CDR1 and CDR2: MNHEY, SMNVEV (reference sequence). The CDR3 protein is CASSLRTGTDYGYTF. CDR3 in DNA: TGTGCCAGCAGCCTCAGAACCGGGACGGACTATGGCTACACCTTC.

The chain carries TRBV6-5 and TRBJ1-5; no clear D. V lost 2 bases to trimming and J lost 7 bases, with 9 bases between them. The length of the CDR3 is 13 residues. Germline V gene data show CDR1 as MNHEY and CDR2 as SVGAGI. CDR3 protein: CASSYTTGQPQHF. The CDR3 nucleotides are TGTGCCAGCAGTTACACCACGGGGCAGCCCCAGCATTTT.

The V gene is TRBV28, the J gene TRBJ1-1; possibly TRBD1 for D (6 bases). The CDR3 sequence is 15 residues long. Germline V gene data show CDR1 as MDHEN and CDR2 as SYDVKM. Trimming took 4 bases from V and 1 from J, leaving 13 bases between them. The CDR3 region is CASSSPGGGNTEAFF. Written as DNA, the CDR3 is TGTGCCAGCAGTTCGCCCGGGGGCGGGAACACTGAAGCTTTCTTT.

The J gene is TRBJ2-3, the V gene TRBV3-1 (or the pseudogene TRBV3-2), with TRBD2 matching 11 bases. J was trimmed by 3 bases and V by 2 bases; bases with no gene match: 10. Germline CDR1 and CDR2: LGHDT and YNNKEL (reference sequence). The CDR3 runs to 18 residues. CDR3 amino acids: CASSQRTPASGGTDTQYF. CDR3 nucleotide sequence: TGTGCCAGCAGCCAACGGACTCCGGCTAGCGGGGGGACAGATACGCAGTATTTT.

The chain employs TRBV5-1 and TRBJ2-5; D is ambiguous. V gave up 4 bases and J gave up 5 bases, with 6 bases separating them. Germline values: CDR1 SGHRS, CDR2 YFSETQ. The CDR3 is made up of 11 amino acids. CDR3 sequence reads: CASSQTETQYF. The CDR3 coding sequence is TGCGCCAGCAGCCAGACGGAGACCCAGTACTTC.

Here the CDR3 reads CASRGLGTRGTNYGYTF. CDR3 in DNA: TGTGCCAGCAGAGGCCTGGGCACGCGGGGGACTAACTATGGCTACACCTTC. The chain couples TRBV27 to TRBJ1-2; tentative D call: TRBD1 (5 bases). The CDR3 runs 17 residues. Germline values: CDR1 MNHEY, CDR2 SMNVEV (reference sequence). Trimming removed 6 bases from V and 0 bases from J, with 20 bases in between.

Written as DNA, the CDR3 is TGCGCCAGCAGCTCCGGACAGGGGGAAGAGACCCAGTACTTC. This sequence encodes CASSSGQGEETQYF. The chain employs TRBV5-1 and TRBJ2-5; 10 bases fit TRBD1. The V gene end was trimmed by 3 bases and the J gene end by 3 bases; junction bases not matched to a gene: 2. Germline-derived CDR1 and CDR2 are SGHRS and YFSETQ. CDR3 length: 14 amino acids.